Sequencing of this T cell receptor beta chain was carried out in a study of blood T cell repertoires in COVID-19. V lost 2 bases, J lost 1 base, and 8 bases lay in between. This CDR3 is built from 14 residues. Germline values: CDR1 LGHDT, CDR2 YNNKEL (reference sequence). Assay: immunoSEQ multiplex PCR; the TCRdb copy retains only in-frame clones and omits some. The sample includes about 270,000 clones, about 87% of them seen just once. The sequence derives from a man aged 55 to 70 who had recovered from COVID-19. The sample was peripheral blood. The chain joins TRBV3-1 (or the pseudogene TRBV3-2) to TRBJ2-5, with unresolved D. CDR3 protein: CASSQFPLQETQYF. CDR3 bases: TGTGCCAGCAGCCAATTCCCTCTCCAAGAGACCCAGTACTTC.